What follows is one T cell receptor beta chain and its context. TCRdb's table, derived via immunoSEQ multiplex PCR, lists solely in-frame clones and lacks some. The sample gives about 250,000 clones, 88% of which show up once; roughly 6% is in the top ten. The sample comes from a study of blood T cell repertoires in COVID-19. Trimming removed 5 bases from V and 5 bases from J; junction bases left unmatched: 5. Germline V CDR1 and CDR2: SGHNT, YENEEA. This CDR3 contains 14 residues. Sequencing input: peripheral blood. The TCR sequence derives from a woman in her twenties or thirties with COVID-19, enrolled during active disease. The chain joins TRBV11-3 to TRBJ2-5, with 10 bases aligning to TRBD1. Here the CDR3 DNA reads TGTGCCAGCAGCCCTCGGACAGGGGGGGAGACCCAGTACTTC. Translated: CASSPRTGGETQYF.